This T cell receptor (beta chain) was retrieved from a study of cytomegalovirus exposure and HLA in healthy donors. Overall study context: In a previous analysis, 117 million unique TCR beta sequences were found from about 179 million T cells. The study's findings and limits: The productive fraction for most TCR beta V segments was about 87% or about 30% in an earlier analysis. Reported performance of the classifier showed diagnosis of cytomegalovirus status with high specificity and sensitivity. Certain indistinguishable V segments, among them TRBV6-2 and TRBV6-3, were excluded.

For this clone: Its antigen is unknown.

PCR used 60 Vbeta primers and 13 Jbeta primers. Assay: immunoSEQ multiplex PCR; the TCRdb copy retains only in-frame clones and omits some. In the table there are roughly 120,000 clones, 76% of which are singletons. The CDR3 sequence is 16 residues long. V lost 1 base and J 4 bases, leaving 16 bases between the germline ends. CDR1 is SGDLS, CDR2 YYNGEE, per germline. V gene TRBV9 combines with J gene TRBJ2-3; no firm D call. The specimen sequenced was PBMCs. The sequence was obtained from a man aged 45-60 years in good health and CMV-seronegative. CDR3 protein: CASSVPRTAPADTQYF. CDR3 nucleotides: TGTGCCAGCAGCGTACCAAGAACCGCCCCAGCAGATACGCAGTATTTT.